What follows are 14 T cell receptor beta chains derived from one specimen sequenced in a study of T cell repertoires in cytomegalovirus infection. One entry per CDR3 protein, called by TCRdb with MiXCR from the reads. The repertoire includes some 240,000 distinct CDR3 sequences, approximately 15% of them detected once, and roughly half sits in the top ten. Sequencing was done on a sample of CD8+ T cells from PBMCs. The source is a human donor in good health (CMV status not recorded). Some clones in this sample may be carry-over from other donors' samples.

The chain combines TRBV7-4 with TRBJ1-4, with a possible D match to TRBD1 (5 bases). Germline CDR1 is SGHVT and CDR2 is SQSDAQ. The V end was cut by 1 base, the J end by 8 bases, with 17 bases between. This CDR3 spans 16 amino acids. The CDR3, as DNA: TGTGCCAGCAGCTTAGGAACCGGGGGAACGGAAGAAAAACTGTTTTTT. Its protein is CASSLGTGGTEEKLFF.

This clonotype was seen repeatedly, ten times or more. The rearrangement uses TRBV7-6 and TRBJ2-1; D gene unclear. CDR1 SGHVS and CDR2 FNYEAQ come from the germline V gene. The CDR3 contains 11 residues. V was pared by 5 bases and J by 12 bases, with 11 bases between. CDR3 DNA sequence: TGTGCCAGCAGCGCATCTGGTGGGCAGTTCTTC. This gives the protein CASSASGGQFF.

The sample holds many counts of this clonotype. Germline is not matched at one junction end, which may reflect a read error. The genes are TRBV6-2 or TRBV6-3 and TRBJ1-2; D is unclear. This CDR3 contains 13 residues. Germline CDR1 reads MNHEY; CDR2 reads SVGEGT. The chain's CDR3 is CASSYKEQTPFAF. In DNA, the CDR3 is TGTGCCAGCAGTTACAAGGAACAGACACCTTTCGCCTTC.

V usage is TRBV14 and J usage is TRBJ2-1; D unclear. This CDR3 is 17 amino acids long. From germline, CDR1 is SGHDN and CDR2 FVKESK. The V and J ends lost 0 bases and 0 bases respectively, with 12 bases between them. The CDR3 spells CASSQDIGPFSYNEQFF. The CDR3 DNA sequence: TGTGCCAGCAGCCAAGATATCGGGCCGTTCTCCTACAATGAGCAGTTCTTC.

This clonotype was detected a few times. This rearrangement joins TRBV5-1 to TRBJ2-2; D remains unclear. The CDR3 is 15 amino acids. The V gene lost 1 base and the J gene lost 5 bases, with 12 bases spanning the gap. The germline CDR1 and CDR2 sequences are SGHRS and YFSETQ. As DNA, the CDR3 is TGCGCCAGCAGCTTGAGTACGGGTATGACCGGGGAGCTGTTTTTT. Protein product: CASSLSTGMTGELFF. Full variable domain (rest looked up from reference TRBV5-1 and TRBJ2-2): KAGVTQTPRYLIKTRGQQVTLSCSPISGHRSVSWYQQTPGQGLQFLFEYFSETQRNKGNFPGRFSGRQFSNSRSEMNVSTLELGDSALYLCASSLSTGMTGELFFGEGSRLTVL.

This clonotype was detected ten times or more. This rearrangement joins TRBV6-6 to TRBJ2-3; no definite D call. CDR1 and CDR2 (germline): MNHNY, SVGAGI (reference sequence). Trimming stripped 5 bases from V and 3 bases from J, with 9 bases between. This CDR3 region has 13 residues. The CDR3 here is CASSPLQTDTQYF. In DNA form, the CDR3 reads TGTGCCAGCAGTCCCCTTCAGACAGATACGCAGTATTTT.

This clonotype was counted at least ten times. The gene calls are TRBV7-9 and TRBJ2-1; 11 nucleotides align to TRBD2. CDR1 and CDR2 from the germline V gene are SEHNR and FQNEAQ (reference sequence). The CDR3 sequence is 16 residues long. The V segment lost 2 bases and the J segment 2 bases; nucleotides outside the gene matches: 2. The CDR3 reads CASSLTSGGTYNEQFF. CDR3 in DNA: TGTGCCAGCAGCTTAACTAGCGGGGGCACCTACAATGAGCAGTTCTTC.

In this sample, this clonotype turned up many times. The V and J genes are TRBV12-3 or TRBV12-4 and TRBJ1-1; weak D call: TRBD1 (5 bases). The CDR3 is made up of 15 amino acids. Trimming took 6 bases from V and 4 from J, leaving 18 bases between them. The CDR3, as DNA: TGTGCCAGCAGCCTCCACGGGACGGAGGGCACTGAAGCTTTCTTT. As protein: CASSLHGTEGTEAFF.

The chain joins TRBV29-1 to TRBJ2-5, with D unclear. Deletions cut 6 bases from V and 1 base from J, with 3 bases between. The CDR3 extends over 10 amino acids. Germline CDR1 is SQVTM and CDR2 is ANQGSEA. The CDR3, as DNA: TGCAGCGTCCTCCAAGAGACCCAGTACTTC. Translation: CSVLQETQYF.

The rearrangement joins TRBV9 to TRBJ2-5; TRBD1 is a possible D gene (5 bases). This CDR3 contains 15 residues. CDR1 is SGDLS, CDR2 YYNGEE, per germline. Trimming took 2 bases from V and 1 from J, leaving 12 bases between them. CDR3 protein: CASSVGRGFQETQYF. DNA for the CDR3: TGTGCCAGCAGCGTGGGGCGTGGGTTCCAAGAGACCCAGTACTTC.

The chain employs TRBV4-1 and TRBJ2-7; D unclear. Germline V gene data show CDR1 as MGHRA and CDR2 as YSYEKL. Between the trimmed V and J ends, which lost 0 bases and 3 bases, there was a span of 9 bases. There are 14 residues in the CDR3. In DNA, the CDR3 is TGCGCCAGCAGCCAAGATACCAGAGGCTACGAGCAGTACTTC. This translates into CASSQDTRGYEQYF.

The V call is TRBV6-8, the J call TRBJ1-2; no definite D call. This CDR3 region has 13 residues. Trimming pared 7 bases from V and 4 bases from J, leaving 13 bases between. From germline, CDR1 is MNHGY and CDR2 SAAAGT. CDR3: CASTRSPSYGYTF. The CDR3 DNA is TGTGCCAGCACGCGCAGCCCGTCCTATGGCTACACCTTC.

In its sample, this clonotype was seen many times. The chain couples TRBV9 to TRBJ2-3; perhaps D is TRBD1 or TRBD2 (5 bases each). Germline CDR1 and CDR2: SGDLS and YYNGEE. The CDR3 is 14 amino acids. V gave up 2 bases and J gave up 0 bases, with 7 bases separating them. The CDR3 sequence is CASSVGDSTDTQYF. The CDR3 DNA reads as TGTGCCAGCAGCGTTGGGGACAGCACAGATACGCAGTATTTT.

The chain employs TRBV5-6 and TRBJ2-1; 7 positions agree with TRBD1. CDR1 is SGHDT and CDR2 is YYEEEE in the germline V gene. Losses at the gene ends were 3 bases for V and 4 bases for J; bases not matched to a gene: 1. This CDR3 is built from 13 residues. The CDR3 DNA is TGTGCCAGCAGCTCGACAGGGTACAATGAGCAGTTCTTC. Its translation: CASSSTGYNEQFF. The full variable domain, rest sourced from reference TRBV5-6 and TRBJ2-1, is DAGVTQSPTHLIKTRGQQVTLRCSPKSGHDTVSWYQQALGQGPQFIFQYYEEEERQRGNFPDRFSGHQFPNYSSELNVNALLLGDSALYLCASSSTGYNEQFFGPGTRLTVL.